The subject of this entry is one TCR beta chain. This clonotype occurred a few times. Its antigen remains unidentified. The record has no base qualities; no much larger clone is one base away. The CDR3 measures 14 amino acids from cysteine to phenylalanine. Left in the record is the CDR3 DNA by itself, 42 bases read in frame from the first base. According to the germline V gene (reference sequence), CDR1 reads MNHEY and CDR2 reads SMNVEV. V is pared back by 0 bases and J by 9 bases, with 12 bases lying between the germline termini. Receptor amplification or capture employed PCR. Sequencing was carried out with an Illumina HiSeq 2500. Molecular barcoding was employed in the preparation of TCR libraries, with unique molecular identifiers being used to normalize TCRbeta repertoire quantification. Using fastp trimming at Q25 and MiXCR clonotype assembly, TCRdb reanalyzed the public sequencing data and kept in-frame beta chains. Rows matching on CDR3 protein sequence are summarized as one entry with the most common DNA and genes. Present in this sample are fewer than 750,000 distinct CDR3 sequences, 23% of which were seen just once. The ten largest clones take up about 14% of the sample.

Per the publication, the treatment or condition label means: allogeneic hematopoietic cell transplantation with graft depleted of TCRalphabeta T cells and CD19 B cells. The transplant recipients were children given TCRalphabeta/CD19-depleted allogeneic hematopoietic cell grafts. The sample comes from a study of T-cell reconstitution after alpha-beta-depleted transplantation in children (TCRdb year 2016). Study-wide context: T-cell immune reconstitution after TCRalphabeta/CD19-depleted allogeneic hematopoietic cell transplantation in children was quantitatively tracked in the study by means of TCR repertoire profiling.

General study outcomes and caveats: The frequencies of hyperexpanded clones fell over the following months, and after one year, T-cell counts and TCRbeta diversity were mostly attributed to newly produced T cells. Apparently early alphabetaT-cell count recovery about two months after transplant reportedly relied on only several hundred rapidly expanded clones derived from non-depleted graft cells. The high TCRbeta diversity at day 60 in some patients was ascribed to recipient T cells and intrathymic progenitors that had survived conditioning.

The receptor was derived from a boy under two years old who had a stem cell transplant for acute myeloid leukemia, so the T cells may come from the graft donor. The V and J segments used are TRBV27 and TRBJ1-5, and TRBD1 may be the D gene, going by 5 matching bases. The source material was PBMCs, mostly from graft donor cells, sampled 360 days after TCRalphabeta/CD19-depleted stem cell transplant. The CDR3 reads as follows: CASSLSGTTPPQHF. The DNA is TGTGCCAGCAGTTTATCGGGGACCACGCCGCCCCAGCATTTT.